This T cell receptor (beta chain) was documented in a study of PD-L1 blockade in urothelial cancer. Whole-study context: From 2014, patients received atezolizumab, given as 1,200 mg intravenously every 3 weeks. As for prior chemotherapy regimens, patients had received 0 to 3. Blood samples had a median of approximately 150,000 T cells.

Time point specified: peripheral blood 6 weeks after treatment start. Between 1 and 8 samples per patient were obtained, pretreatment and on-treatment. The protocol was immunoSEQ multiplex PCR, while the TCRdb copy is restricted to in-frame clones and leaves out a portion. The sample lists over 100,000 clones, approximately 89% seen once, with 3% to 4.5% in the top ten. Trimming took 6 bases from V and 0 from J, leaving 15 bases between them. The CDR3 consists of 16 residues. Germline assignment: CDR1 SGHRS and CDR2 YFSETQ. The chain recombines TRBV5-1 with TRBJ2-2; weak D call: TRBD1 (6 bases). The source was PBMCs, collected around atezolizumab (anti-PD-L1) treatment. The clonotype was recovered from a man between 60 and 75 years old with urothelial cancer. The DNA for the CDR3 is TGCGCCAGCACGGCTTCCGGGACACCGAACACCGGGGAGCTGTTTTTT. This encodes CASTASGTPNTGELFF.